Below are 27 T cell receptor beta chains sequenced from a single sample in a study of blood T cells in healthy people across ages (dated by TCRdb to the mid-2010s). Library preparation employed 5' RACE. The run used an Illumina HiSeq 2500. A second PCR of about 6 to 11 cycles was performed with a sample-barcoded 5' primer and a J-beta primer mix. TCRdb itself trimmed the public reads at Q25 with fastp, ran MiXCR and retained productive beta chains. Identical CDR3 proteins give one entry, which carries the most common genes and DNA. This sample holds about 1,800,000 distinct CDR3 sequences; 28% were observed only once. The top ten clones comprise 7.7% of the sample. The source material was blood. The source is a woman in her twenties or thirties in good health.

The chain couples TRBV7-2 to TRBJ2-1, with a possible D match to TRBD2 (5 bases). V gave up 11 bases and J gave up 0 bases, with 14 bases separating them. Germline CDR1 is SGHTA and CDR2 is FQGNSA. This CDR3 has 14 amino acids. CDR3 in DNA: TGTACCTCAAAACGGGGTCGCTCCTACAATGAGCAGTTCTTC. It yields the protein CTSKRGRSYNEQFF.

The chain carries TRBV7-9 and TRBJ2-3; TRBD2 aligns across 8 bases. Germline trimming cut 3 bases from V and 3 bases from J; bases unmatched to any gene: 8. The CDR3 has 16 residues. Germline V gene lookup returns CDR1 SEHNR and CDR2 FQNEAQ (reference sequence). In DNA form, the CDR3 reads TGTGCCAGCAGCTTTCTTAGCGGGAAAGGAACAGATACGCAGTATTTT. It codes for CASSFLSGKGTDTQYF.

In its sample, this clonotype was seen once. Compared with germline, one end of the junction differs, possibly owing to a read error. The V gene is TRBV2, the J gene TRBJ1-1; 8 bases match TRBD1. The CDR3 totals 13 residues. Germline loops: CDR1 SNHLY, CDR2 FYNNEI. DNA of the CDR3: TGTGCCGGCAGCACAGGGGGGAGCACTGAAGCTTTCTTT. It is translated as CAGSTGGSTEAFF.

V usage is TRBV7-2 and J usage is TRBJ2-1; no clear D gene. The CDR3 runs 14 residues. With 5 bases removed from V and 8 bases from J, the gap between germline ends came to 16 bases. Germline assignment: CDR1 SGHTA and CDR2 FQGNSA. CDR3 coding DNA: TGTGCCAGCAGCCCGGTCCCCCAGGTGGATGAGCAGTTCTTC. Residues: CASSPVPQVDEQFF.

With respect to this clonotype: A clone one base away is much larger, so this may be a read error. The V and J genes are TRBV9 and TRBJ1-2; maybe TRBD1 (6 bases). Germline CDR1 SGDLS, CDR2 YYNGEE. This CDR3 is built from 13 residues. The CDR3 sequence is CVSSVGGTRGYTF. Here the CDR3 DNA reads TGTGTCAGCAGCGTAGGGGGGACTCGAGGCTACACCTTC.

The V and J genes are TRBV20-1 and TRBJ1-4; 10 nucleotides agree with TRBD1. V was pared by 5 bases and J by 10 bases, with 7 bases of the junction left unmatched. The CDR3 has 13 residues. The germline gives CDR1 DFQATT, CDR2 SNEGSKA (reference sequence). The CDR3: CSASTGGRAKLFF. DNA for the CDR3: TGCAGTGCTTCGACAGGGGGCAGGGCAAAACTGTTTTTT.

This clonotype was observed a few times. The chain recombines TRBV20-1 with TRBJ2-1, with unresolved D. The CDR3 spans 12 residues. Trimming took off 6 bases at V and 9 bases at J, with 15 bases between the two ends. Germline V lookup: CDR1 DFQATT, CDR2 SNEGSKA (reference sequence). CDR3 residues: CSANSAAAEQFF. The CDR3, as DNA: TGCAGTGCAAATTCGGCGGCAGCTGAGCAGTTCTTC.

This clonotype was detected a few times. The V and J genes are TRBV2 and TRBJ2-7; D is undetermined. Germline CDR1 SNHLY, CDR2 FYNNEI. V was pared by 4 bases and J by 2 bases, with 12 bases between. This CDR3 has 14 amino acids. The CDR3 here is CASSGNTDPYEQYF. DNA for the CDR3: TGTGCCAGCAGTGGGAATACCGACCCCTACGAGCAGTACTTC.

This chain links TRBV3-1 with TRBJ1-2, with 8 bases aligning to TRBD1. The ends lost 4 bases at V and 7 bases at J; junction bases unmatched: 2. Germline V gene data show CDR1 as LGHDT and CDR2 as YNNKEL (reference sequence). The CDR3 has 12 residues. CDR3 nucleotide sequence: TGTGCCAGCAGCCCGGGACAGGCTGGCTACACCTTC. It specifies CASSPGQAGYTF.

The chain couples TRBV5-6 to TRBJ2-4, with D hard to call. V lost 0 bases and J lost 0, with 10 bases in between. CDR3 length equals 16 residues. CDR1 and CDR2 (germline): SGHDT, YYEEEE. The CDR3 DNA sequence: TGTGCCAGCAGCTTGGGTGGGCCTCTAGCCAAAAACATTCAGTACTTC. It translates to CASSLGGPLAKNIQYF.

The chain uses TRBV12-3 or TRBV12-4 and TRBJ2-2, with unresolved D. The CDR3 loop spans 16 amino acids. V was shortened by 8 bases and J by 3 bases, with 19 bases between the two germline ends. The chain's CDR3 is CASGPTGLKDTGELFF. The CDR3, as DNA: TGTGCCAGCGGACCCACCGGGCTTAAGGACACCGGGGAGCTGTTTTTT.

This clonotype was detected many times. This chain uses TRBV5-1 with TRBJ1-2, with no clear D. Germline V gene sequence: CDR1 SGHRS, CDR2 YFSETQ. Trimming shortened V by 4 bases and J by 2 bases, and 9 bases separated the two germline ends. The CDR3 is 13 residues long. As DNA, the CDR3 is TGCGCCAGCAGCGGAAACGGGAACTATGGCTACACCTTC. It specifies CASSGNGNYGYTF.

This clonotype was observed a few times. The V and J genes are TRBV20-1 and TRBJ2-7; the D is unclear. Germline values: CDR1 DFQATT, CDR2 SNEGSKA (reference sequence). The CDR3 is 12 amino acids. Trimming removed 5 bases from V and 7 bases from J, with 15 bases in between. This chain's CDR3 is CSAEAPYNEQYF. DNA of the CDR3: TGCAGTGCTGAAGCCCCCTACAATGAGCAGTACTTC.

This clonotype was seen ten or more times. The chain uses TRBV29-1 and TRBJ2-1, with TRBD2 matching 10 bases. Per germline, CDR1 SQVTM and CDR2 ANQGSEA. The CDR3 has 14 amino acids. V trimming: 8 bases; J trimming: 9 bases; junction bases outside the gene matches: 13. CDR3 sequence: CSNRGSGGAGEQFF. In DNA form, the CDR3 reads TGCAGCAACCGGGGAAGCGGGGGGGCAGGTGAGCAGTTCTTC.

About this clonotype: A much larger clone is a single base away; this may be a read error. This CDR3 is missing its conserved last phenylalanine or tryptophan, likely due to a read error. DNA of the CDR3: TGTGCCAGCAGCTTATACCAGGCAGATACGCAGTATTTG. Amino acid sequence: CASSLYQADTQYL. The V gene is TRBV7-3, the J gene TRBJ2-3, with no clear D. Trimming left V 2 bases short and J 4 bases short, with 7 bases between. This CDR3 contains 13 residues. Germline CDR1 and CDR2: SGHTA and FQGTGA.

The rearrangement uses TRBV27 and TRBJ2-7; 15 nucleotides match TRBD2. Trimming cost V 2 bases and J 1 base; bases outside gene matches: 9. Per germline, CDR1 MNHEY and CDR2 SMNVEV (reference sequence). This CDR3 has 19 residues. CDR3 region: CASSLRTSGGAGASYEQYF. The CDR3 coding sequence is TGTGCCAGCAGTTTACGGACTAGCGGGGGGGCCGGGGCGTCCTACGAGCAGTACTTC.

This clonotype was counted only a few times. The chain uses TRBV12-5 and TRBJ2-3; TRBD1 is a possible D gene (6 bases). The germline V and J ends were trimmed by 0 bases and 3 bases, with 25 bases remaining between them. Germline values: CDR1 LGHNT, CDR2 FRNRAP. The CDR3 sequence is 20 residues long. DNA for the CDR3: TGTGCTAGTGGTTTGGTACTGTTGAGGGGGTTACAGTATAGTACAGATACGCAGTATTTT. This encodes CASGLVLLRGLQYSTDTQYF.

In the case of this clonotype: This likely comes from a read error, as the CDR3 has no conserved phenylalanine or tryptophan at its end. The chain links TRBV2 to TRBJ1-5; D not resolved. Germline values: CDR1 SNHLY, CDR2 FYNNEI. The CDR3 is 16 residues long. The V end lost 4 bases, the J end lost 0 bases, and 13 bases lay between the germline ends. CDR3 DNA sequence: TGTGCCAGCAGTGGGGCGCCCGCTTATAGCAATCAGCCCCAGCATTTG. Amino acids: CASSGAPAYSNQPQHL.

The chain employs TRBV7-2 and TRBJ2-5; 10 positions agree with TRBD1. The V gene's germline CDR1 is SGHTA and CDR2 FQGNSA. CDR3 length: 13 residues. J was trimmed by 5 bases and V by 5 bases; bases with no gene match: 2. CDR3: CTSSLGQGETQYF. The CDR3, as DNA: TGTACCAGCAGCCTGGGACAGGGGGAGACCCAGTACTTC. Full variable domain (remainder filled in from reference TRBV7-2 and TRBJ2-5): GAGVSQSPSNKVTEKGKDVELRCDPISGHTALYWYRQSLGQGLEFLIYFQGNSAPDKSGLPSDRFSAERTGGSVSTLTIQRTQQEDSAVYLCTSSLGQGETQYFGPGTRLLVL.

The chain recombines TRBV4-3 with TRBJ1-4; TRBD1 matches at 7 bases. Germline V gene data show CDR1 as LGHNA and CDR2 as YSLEER. The V gene end was trimmed by 1 base and the J gene end by 8 bases; junction bases not matched to a gene: 4. The CDR3 consists of 14 residues. This CDR3 reads CASSQADRDEKLFF. The CDR3 bases are TGCGCCAGCAGCCAAGCAGACAGGGACGAAAAACTGTTTTTT.

The CDR3 region has the DNA TGTGCCAGCAGCAGTAGACAGGGGTTTCCCTACGAGCAGTACTTC. Its translation: CASSSRQGFPYEQYF. The V gene is TRBV21-1, the J gene TRBJ2-7; no DNA check was done on the table's D call, TRBD1. TRBV21-1 constitutes a pseudogene. CDR3 length equals 15 residues.

V gene TRBV10-3 combines with J gene TRBJ2-1, with D maybe TRBD1 (6 bases). Between the trimmed V and J ends, which lost 6 bases and 7 bases, there was a span of 13 bases. Germline V CDR1 and CDR2: ENHRY, SYGVKD. CDR3 length: 13 amino acids. CDR3 sequence: CAISSGAQNEQFF. CDR3 nucleotides: TGTGCCATCAGCTCAGGGGCGCAGAATGAGCAGTTCTTC.

The gene calls are TRBV20-1 and TRBJ2-1; TRBD2 aligns across 9 bases. The germline CDR1 and CDR2 sequences are DFQATT and SNEGSKA (reference sequence). V lost 2 bases to trimming and J lost 6 bases; unmatched junction nucleotides: 8. The CDR3 is made up of 15 amino acids. The CDR3 reads CSARKTGTSSNEQFF. For the CDR3, the DNA is TGCAGTGCTAGAAAGACCGGGACTAGCTCCAATGAGCAGTTCTTC.

Only a few counts were recorded for this clonotype. The rearrangement links TRBV14 to TRBJ2-5; D call uncertain. The ends were cut back, 0 bases at V and 6 bases at J, with 11 bases in the middle. Germline CDR1 is SGHDN and CDR2 is FVKESK. This CDR3 contains 14 residues. In nucleotides, the CDR3 is TGTGCCAGCAGCCAAGACCGGGCTGGGAAGACCCAGTACTTC. It encodes CASSQDRAGKTQYF. Full variable domain (outside the CDR3, taken from reference TRBV14 and TRBJ2-5): EAGVTQFPSHSVIEKGQTVTLRCDPISGHDNLYWYRRVMGKEIKFLLHFVKESKQDESGMPNNRFLAERTGGTYSTLKVQPAELEDSGVYFCASSQDRAGKTQYFGPGTRLLVL.

This sequence joins TRBV29-1 and TRBJ2-1; D ambiguous. V was cut by 7 bases and J by 10 bases, with 17 bases left in between. The CDR3 covers 12 residues. CDR1 is SQVTM and CDR2 is ANQGSEA in the germline V gene. CDR3 loop: CSGKSGLLEQFF. CDR3 DNA: TGCAGCGGCAAGTCTGGGTTATTGGAGCAGTTCTTC.

J is TRBJ2-2 and V is TRBV11-2, with TRBD2 matching over 8 bases. Germline V gene data show CDR1 as SGHAT and CDR2 as FQNNGV. Losses at the gene ends were 5 bases for V and 6 bases for J; bases not matched to a gene: 2. The CDR3 spans 13 residues. CDR3 residues: CASSATSAGELFF. CDR3 nucleotide sequence: TGTGCCAGCAGCGCGACTAGCGCCGGGGAGCTGTTTTTT.

This clonotype is a singleton in its sample. The chain is built from TRBV6-1 and TRBJ2-1; 12 bases fit TRBD2. V lost 4 bases, J lost 7 bases, and 8 bases stayed unmatched. Germline V lookup: CDR1 MNHNS, CDR2 SASEGT. The CDR3 loop spans 16 amino acids. The CDR3 here is CASSGEGGTSGNEQFF. As DNA, the CDR3 is TGTGCCAGCAGTGGCGAGGGGGGGACTAGCGGGAATGAGCAGTTCTTC.